This T cell receptor (beta chain) was sequenced for a study of T cell responses to AZD1222 COVID-19 vaccine. Findings and limits, study-wide: Among AZD1222 vaccinees, only 6 or 7 were seropositive at baseline. Possibly, clonal diversity was underestimated; donors were largely white British and included more females. The span of vaccine-associated CD4 TCRs extended across spike, with dominance at 160-218 and 743-854.

Measured with immunoSEQ multiplex PCR; TCRdb has only the in-frame clones, and not every one. The sample has around 190,000 clones, 80% to 90% seen once. On this clone: The antigen is unknown.

Trimming stripped 1 base from V and 2 bases from J, with 8 bases between. The CDR3 contains 14 residues. This rearrangement joins TRBV5-3 to TRBJ2-3; D ambiguous. TRBV5-3 is annotated as an ORF whose role is uncertain. This clonotype was obtained from an adult who received the AZD1222 COVID-19 vaccine. The sample in question was peripheral blood, obtained 28 days after the second AZD1222 dose. The CDR3, as DNA: TGTGCCAGAAGCTTGAGGGCCTCCACAGATACGCAGTATTTT. It specifies CARSLRASTDTQYF.